This entry lists 6 T cell receptor beta chains sequenced from one sample in a study of neurological immune-mediated disorders. TCRdb fed the 5' RACE reads into MiXCR, producing one record per CDR3 protein. The sample holds under 40,000 distinct CDR3 sequences, 6% to 8.5% seen once. Sample: PBMCs. The origin of the receptors is a woman in her 40s in good health.

CDR3: CASSVQQGYTEAFF. The CDR3 DNA sequence: TGTGCCAGCAGTGTCCAACAGGGTTACACTGAAGCTTTCTTT. The chain has TRBV28 and TRBJ1-1, with D possibly being TRBD1 (6 bases). CDR1 is MDHEN and CDR2 is SYDVKM in the germline V gene. The CDR3 has 14 residues. Trimming took 5 bases from V and 3 from J, leaving 13 bases between them.

The chain couples TRBV6-5 to TRBJ1-5; D remains unclear. Germline assignment: CDR1 MNHEY and CDR2 SVGAGI. The ends were cut back, 0 bases at V and 0 bases at J, with 6 bases in the middle. The CDR3 covers 15 residues. Here the CDR3 DNA reads TGTGCCAGCAGTTACTCCCGGGTTAGCAATCAGCCCCAGCATTTT. Translated, it gives CASSYSRVSNQPQHF.

This clonotype came up many times. V and J are TRBV5-1 and TRBJ2-1; 8 nucleotides match TRBD1. The CDR3 is made up of 17 amino acids. Germline CDR1 SGHRS, CDR2 YFSETQ. J gave up 4 bases and V 0 bases, and 9 bases lay outside the gene matches. The CDR3 reads CASSLGQGFRYYNEQFF. CDR3 DNA: TGCGCCAGCAGCTTGGGACAGGGGTTTAGATATTACAATGAGCAGTTCTTC.

This clonotype was observed at least ten times. The J gene is TRBJ2-4, the V gene TRBV10-3; D is perhaps TRBD2 (5 bases). V gave up 3 bases and J gave up 0 bases, with 15 bases separating them. Germline lookup yields CDR1 ENHRY and CDR2 SYGVKD. The CDR3 covers 17 residues. Here the CDR3 reads CAISDIPGGLAKNIQYF. CDR3 coding DNA: TGTGCCATCAGTGATATACCTGGAGGACTAGCCAAAAACATTCAGTACTTC.

In its sample, this clonotype was seen once. Given a much more abundant clone one base away, this may be a read error. V and J are TRBV29-1 and TRBJ2-6; TRBD1 agrees at 11 bases. V was pared by 6 bases and J by 2 bases, with 3 bases of the junction left unmatched. Germline V gene data show CDR1 as SQVTM and CDR2 as ANQGSEA. The CDR3 length is 15 residues. The CDR3 sequence is CSVRDRGTGANVLTF. The CDR3 region has the DNA TGCAGCGTGAGGGACAGGGGGACTGGGGCCAACGTCCTGACTTTC.

Ten or more counts support this clonotype. This chain links TRBV7-8 with TRBJ1-1; the D is unclear. Trimming left V 5 bases short and J 1 base short, with 8 bases between. Looked up from germline, CDR1 is SGHVS and CDR2 is FQNEAQ. The length of the CDR3 is 13 residues. The CDR3 spells CASSRAQNTEAFF. The CDR3 region has the DNA TGTGCCAGCAGCCGGGCCCAGAACACTGAAGCTTTCTTT.